The text below deals with one TCR beta chain. Its cognate antigen is unknown. The source of the sample is a study of vaccination effects on CD4 cells after COVID-19. Whole-study results and caveats: Recruitment yielded few convalescent patients, and the study had no early post-infection timepoints.

Method: immunoSEQ multiplex PCR; TCRdb's copy keeps in-frame clones and lacks some. The repertoire has tens of thousands of clones, 80% to 90% of them found once; the top ten carry roughly 5%. Under the ViraFEST assay, PBMC were stimulated with viral peptide pools so that antigen-specific CD4+ T cells expanded. Sequencing was performed afterwards. Culture lasted 10 days before CD4+ T cell isolation. Participants completed two doses of the BNT162b2 or mRNA-1273 vaccine. People in the vaccine group had not been infected with SARS-CoV-2 before, and their nucleocapsid antibodies were negative. Germline loops: CDR1 GTSNPN, CDR2 SVGIG (reference sequence). The CDR3 runs 13 residues. V gave up 1 base and J gave up 1 base, with 7 bases separating them.

The receptor comes from a human donor who received a COVID-19 vaccine. Some clones in this sample may be carry-over from other donors' samples. The chain has TRBV30 and TRBJ1-1; TRBD1 might be the D (5 bases). The input for sequencing was CD4+ T cells from PBMCs cultured with SARS-CoV-2 spike peptides, taken after COVID-19 vaccination. This CDR3 is CAWSDTGNTEAFF. CDR3 sequence (DNA): TGTGCCTGGAGTGATACAGGGAACACTGAAGCTTTCTTT.